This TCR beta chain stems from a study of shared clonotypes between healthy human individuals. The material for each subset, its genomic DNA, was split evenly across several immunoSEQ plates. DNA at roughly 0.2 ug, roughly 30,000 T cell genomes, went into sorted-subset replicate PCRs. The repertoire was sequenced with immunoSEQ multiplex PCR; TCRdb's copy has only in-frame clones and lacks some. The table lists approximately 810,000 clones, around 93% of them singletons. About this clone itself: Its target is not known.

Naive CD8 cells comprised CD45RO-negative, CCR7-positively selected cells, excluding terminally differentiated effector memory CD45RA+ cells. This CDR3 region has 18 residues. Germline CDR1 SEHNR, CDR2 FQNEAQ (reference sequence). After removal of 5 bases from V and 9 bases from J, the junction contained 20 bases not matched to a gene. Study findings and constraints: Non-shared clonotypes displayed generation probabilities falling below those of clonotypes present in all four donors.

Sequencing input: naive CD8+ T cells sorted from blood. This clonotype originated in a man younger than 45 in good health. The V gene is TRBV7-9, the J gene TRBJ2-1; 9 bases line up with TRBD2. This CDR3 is CASSPAGPSGKKYVEQFF. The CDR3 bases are TGTGCCAGCAGCCCTGCGGGTCCTAGCGGGAAGAAGTACGTTGAGCAGTTCTTC.